The rows below give T cell receptor beta chains drawn from one sample of a study of blood T cell repertoires in COVID-19. Some clones are missing from TCRdb's copy, which holds only in-frame ones; the method was immunoSEQ multiplex PCR. The sample contains 200,000 to 250,000 clones, 80% to 95% of which appear only once. The sequenced sample was peripheral blood. The receptors originated from a man aged 55 to 70 with COVID-19, enrolled during active disease. CDR3s include the opening cysteine and the closing phenylalanine or tryptophan. Fields, in order: V gene, J gene, clone size, D gene, CDR3 protein, CDR3 DNA. A D gene is named only where the DNA matches it firmly. Not all rows give a size; the values are once, few, many and, for expanded clones, a class.

V gene: TRBV24-1
J gene: TRBJ1-1
clone size: -
D gene: TRBD1
CDR3 protein: CATSDFGTGTDTEAFF
CDR3 DNA: TGTGCCACCAGTGATTTCGGGACAGGGACGGACACTGAAGCTTTCTTT

V gene: TRBV7-6
J gene: TRBJ2-1
clone size: -
D gene: -
CDR3 protein: CASSRPSHGRGSYNEQFF
CDR3 DNA: TGTGCCAGCAGCAGACCCTCCCACGGCCGGGGCTCCTACAATGAGCAGTTCTTC

V gene: TRBV6-2/TRBV6-3
J gene: TRBJ1-5
clone size: -
D gene: TRBD1
CDR3 protein: CASSYSSGQGLYSNQPQHF
CDR3 DNA: TGTGCCAGCAGTTACTCTTCGGGACAGGGCCTATATAGCAATCAGCCCCAGCATTTT

V gene: TRBV5-1
J gene: TRBJ2-2
clone size: -
D gene: TRBD2
CDR3 protein: CASSPSGGTGELFF
CDR3 DNA: TGCGCCAGCAGCCCTAGCGGGGGCACCGGGGAGCTGTTTTTT

V gene: TRBV2
J gene: TRBJ1-6
clone size: -
D gene: -
CDR3 protein: CASGGKVNSPLHF
CDR3 DNA: TGTGCCAGCGGGGGGAAAGTTAATTCACCCCTCCACTTT

V gene: TRBV10-3
J gene: TRBJ1-3
clone size: -
D gene: -
CDR3 protein: CAIATGYSGNTIYF
CDR3 DNA: TGTGCCATTGCAACAGGGTACTCTGGAAACACCATATATTTT

V gene: TRBV6-5
J gene: TRBJ2-2
clone size: -
D gene: -
CDR3 protein: CATGGTGELFF
CDR3 DNA: TGTGCCACCGGGGGCACCGGGGAGCTGTTTTTT

V gene: TRBV5-1
J gene: TRBJ2-2
clone size: -
D gene: TRBD2
CDR3 protein: CASSPLSTSRGGRAGELFF
CDR3 DNA: TGCGCCAGCAGCCCACTATCGACTTCCCGGGGGGGCCGGGCCGGGGAGCTGTTTTTT

V gene: TRBV5-4
J gene: TRBJ1-2
clone size: once
D gene: -
CDR3 protein: CASRLTGSYGYTF
CDR3 DNA: TGTGCCAGCAGGCTTACAGGGAGCTATGGCTACACCTTC

V gene: TRBV6-9
J gene: TRBJ2-1
clone size: -
D gene: TRBD1
CDR3 protein: CASSPGTGRGGGKRNEQFF
CDR3 DNA: TGTGCCAGCAGTCCCGGGACAGGGCGAGGGGGAGGGAAAAGAAATGAGCAGTTCTTC

V gene: TRBV19
J gene: TRBJ1-5
clone size: -
D gene: TRBD1
CDR3 protein: CASSRGQGNQPQHF
CDR3 DNA: TGTGCCAGTAGTCGGGGACAGGGAAATCAGCCCCAGCATTTT

V gene: TRBV6-5
J gene: TRBJ2-7
clone size: -
D gene: TRBD1
CDR3 protein: CASSTGGVGEQYF
CDR3 DNA: TGTGCCAGCTCGACAGGGGGCGTAGGCGAGCAGTACTTC

V gene: TRBV5-1
J gene: TRBJ1-1
clone size: -
D gene: -
CDR3 protein: CASSLGHGQTPAFF
CDR3 DNA: TGCGCCAGCAGCTTGGGCCATGGGCAAACTCCAGCTTTCTTT

V gene: TRBV6-4
J gene: TRBJ2-2
clone size: -
D gene: -
CDR3 protein: CASIRQYTGELFF
CDR3 DNA: TGTGCCAGCATTCGACAGTATACCGGGGAGCTGTTTTTT

V gene: TRBV7-2
J gene: TRBJ2-3
clone size: -
D gene: -
CDR3 protein: CASSLGGRTDTQYF
CDR3 DNA: TGTGCCAGCAGCTTAGGTGGGCGCACAGATACGCAGTATTTT

V gene: TRBV30
J gene: TRBJ1-2
clone size: -
D gene: -
CDR3 protein: CAWSVQRGGGYTF
CDR3 DNA: TGTGCCTGGAGTGTGCAACGGGGAGGGGGCTACACCTTC

V gene: TRBV18
J gene: TRBJ2-5
clone size: -
D gene: TRBD2
CDR3 protein: CASSSSGTQETQYF
CDR3 DNA: TGTGCCAGCTCATCCAGCGGGACTCAAGAGACCCAGTACTTC

V gene: TRBV5-4
J gene: TRBJ1-2
clone size: -
D gene: TRBD1
CDR3 protein: CASSLGPGTENYGYTF
CDR3 DNA: TGTGCCAGCAGCTTGGGTCCGGGGACAGAGAACTATGGCTACACCTTC

V gene: TRBV7-6
J gene: TRBJ2-1
clone size: -
D gene: TRBD2
CDR3 protein: CASSLEIRTSGSGEQFF
CDR3 DNA: TGTGCCAGCAGCTTAGAAATCCGGACTAGCGGGAGTGGAGAGCAGTTCTTC

V gene: TRBV3-1/TRBV3-2
J gene: TRBJ1-2
clone size: -
D gene: -
CDR3 protein: CASSQLTLDFRPNYGYTF
CDR3 DNA: TGTGCCAGCAGCCAATTGACCTTAGACTTCAGACCGAACTATGGCTACACCTTC

V gene: TRBV18
J gene: TRBJ2-7
clone size: -
D gene: -
CDR3 protein: CASSPDAAYEQYF
CDR3 DNA: TGTGCCAGCTCACCAGATGCAGCCTACGAGCAGTACTTC

V gene: TRBV14
J gene: TRBJ1-6
clone size: -
D gene: -
CDR3 protein: CASSRQQYSPLHF
CDR3 DNA: TGTGCCAGCAGCCGACAACAGTACTCACCCCTCCACTTT

V gene: TRBV4-2
J gene: TRBJ1-1
clone size: -
D gene: -
CDR3 protein: CASSQDGGRANTEAFF
CDR3 DNA: TGTGCCAGCAGCCAAGATGGGGGGAGGGCCAACACTGAAGCTTTCTTT

V gene: TRBV28
J gene: TRBJ2-7
clone size: -
D gene: -
CDR3 protein: CASSSPASGLSSYEQYF
CDR3 DNA: TGTGCCAGCAGTTCCCCCGCCAGCGGGCTTAGCTCCTACGAGCAGTACTTC

V gene: TRBV28
J gene: TRBJ2-3
clone size: -
D gene: -
CDR3 protein: CASSSMNREKAPALDTQYF
CDR3 DNA: TGTGCCAGCAGTTCCATGAACCGGGAGAAAGCACCTGCATTGGATACGCAGTATTTT

V gene: TRBV28
J gene: TRBJ2-4
clone size: -
D gene: TRBD2
CDR3 protein: CASSFPVGAAGGPAKNIQYF
CDR3 DNA: TGTGCCAGCAGTTTCCCCGTAGGTGCAGCGGGAGGGCCAGCCAAAAACATTCAGTACTTC

V gene: TRBV21-1
J gene: TRBJ1-5
clone size: -
D gene: -
CDR3 protein: CASSKAIGVDSNQPQHF
CDR3 DNA: TGTGCCAGCAGCAAAGCGATCGGAGTGGATAGCAATCAGCCCCAGCATTTT

V gene: TRBV11-1
J gene: TRBJ2-3
clone size: -
D gene: TRBD2
CDR3 protein: CASSPRPSGGPDTQYF
CDR3 DNA: TGTGCCAGCAGCCCCCGGCCTAGCGGGGGGCCAGATACGCAGTATTTT

V gene: TRBV5-4
J gene: TRBJ2-7
clone size: -
D gene: TRBD1
CDR3 protein: CASSSPTGLPYEQYF
CDR3 DNA: TGTGCCAGCAGCTCCCCGACAGGGCTACCCTACGAGCAGTACTTC

V gene: TRBV6-6
J gene: TRBJ1-1
clone size: -
D gene: -
CDR3 protein: CASSWAGEVDTEAFF
CDR3 DNA: TGTGCCAGCAGTTGGGCGGGGGAGGTGGACACTGAAGCTTTCTTT

V gene: TRBV5-4
J gene: TRBJ2-3
clone size: -
D gene: TRBD2
CDR3 protein: CASSLRLAGGTDTQYF
CDR3 DNA: TGTGCCAGCAGCTTAAGACTAGCGGGAGGCACCGATACGCAGTATTTT

V gene: TRBV6-5
J gene: TRBJ1-5
clone size: -
D gene: TRBD1
CDR3 protein: CASRKQGESNQPQHF
CDR3 DNA: TGTGCCAGCAGGAAACAGGGGGAGAGCAATCAGCCCCAGCATTTT

V gene: TRBV3-1/TRBV3-2
J gene: TRBJ2-5
clone size: -
D gene: TRBD1
CDR3 protein: CASSLPQGYQETQYF
CDR3 DNA: TGTGCCAGCAGCCTTCCACAGGGGTACCAAGAGACCCAGTACTTC

V gene: TRBV6-2/TRBV6-3
J gene: TRBJ1-1
clone size: -
D gene: -
CDR3 protein: CASSLGLRDGTEAFF
CDR3 DNA: TGTGCCAGCAGCCTCGGATTGCGGGATGGGACTGAAGCTTTCTTT

V gene: TRBV6-6
J gene: TRBJ1-1
clone size: -
D gene: -
CDR3 protein: CATSTGGKAEAFF
CDR3 DNA: TGTGCCACTTCGACCGGGGGAAAGGCTGAAGCTTTCTTT

V gene: TRBV5-1
J gene: TRBJ2-1
clone size: -
D gene: -
CDR3 protein: CASSLAGTYNEQFF
CDR3 DNA: TGCGCCAGCAGCTTGGCGGGGACCTACAATGAGCAGTTCTTC

V gene: TRBV7-9
J gene: TRBJ1-1
clone size: -
D gene: TRBD1
CDR3 protein: CASSTPGQGQSEAFF
CDR3 DNA: TGTGCCAGCAGCACCCCCGGACAGGGTCAATCCGAAGCTTTCTTT

V gene: TRBV5-1
J gene: TRBJ1-2
clone size: -
D gene: -
CDR3 protein: CASSLGGTSDYGYTF
CDR3 DNA: TGCGCCAGCAGCTTGGGTGGGACATCTGACTATGGCTACACCTTC

V gene: TRBV2
J gene: TRBJ1-4
clone size: -
D gene: TRBD1
CDR3 protein: CASKISGQPVAKLFF
CDR3 DNA: TGTGCCAGCAAAATTTCGGGACAGCCAGTGGCAAAACTGTTTTTT

V gene: TRBV5-8
J gene: TRBJ1-4
clone size: -
D gene: -
CDR3 protein: CASSSGKDLSNEKLFF
CDR3 DNA: TGTGCCAGCAGCTCCGGGAAGGACCTGTCTAATGAAAAACTGTTTTTT

V gene: TRBV5-4
J gene: TRBJ2-2
clone size: -
D gene: -
CDR3 protein: CASTPAGNTGELFF
CDR3 DNA: TGTGCCAGCACCCCGGCAGGGAACACCGGGGAGCTGTTTTTT

V gene: TRBV6-5
J gene: TRBJ2-1
clone size: few
D gene: TRBD2
CDR3 protein: CASRYGRSRYNEQFF
CDR3 DNA: TGTGCCAGCAGATACGGGAGGTCCCGATACAATGAGCAGTTCTTC

V gene: TRBV5-6
J gene: TRBJ1-5
clone size: -
D gene: TRBD1
CDR3 protein: CASSKHLGTGGNQPQHF
CDR3 DNA: TGTGCCAGCAGCAAGCACCTCGGGACAGGGGGGAATCAGCCCCAGCATTTT

V gene: TRBV5-4
J gene: TRBJ2-2
clone size: few
D gene: -
CDR3 protein: CASSLVAQTGELFF
CDR3 DNA: TGTGCCAGCAGCTTGGTGGCCCAAACCGGGGAGCTGTTTTTT

V gene: TRBV28
J gene: TRBJ1-6
clone size: -
D gene: TRBD1
CDR3 protein: CASSLGQPINSPLHF
CDR3 DNA: TGTGCCAGCAGTTTGGGACAGCCGATTAATTCACCCCTCCACTTT

V gene: TRBV4-2
J gene: TRBJ2-1
clone size: -
D gene: -
CDR3 protein: CASSQASGSGHEQFF
CDR3 DNA: TGTGCCAGCAGCCAAGCTTCTGGGAGTGGCCATGAGCAGTTCTTC

V gene: TRBV3-1/TRBV3-2
J gene: TRBJ1-2
clone size: -
D gene: TRBD1
CDR3 protein: CASSQGGQGYGYTF
CDR3 DNA: TGTGCCAGCAGCCAAGGGGGACAGGGCTATGGCTACACCTTC

V gene: TRBV7-9
J gene: TRBJ2-5
clone size: -
D gene: TRBD2
CDR3 protein: CASSLSSGGETQYF
CDR3 DNA: TGTGCCAGCAGCTTGTCTAGCGGGGGAGAGACCCAGTACTTC

V gene: TRBV19
J gene: TRBJ2-1
clone size: -
D gene: TRBD1
CDR3 protein: CASSDRGYNEQFF
CDR3 DNA: TGTGCCAGTAGCGACAGGGGATACAATGAGCAGTTCTTC

V gene: TRBV10-3
J gene: TRBJ2-7
clone size: -
D gene: -
CDR3 protein: CAISAGGGAAAYSYEQYF
CDR3 DNA: TGTGCCATCAGTGCCGGCGGAGGGGCAGCGGCCTACTCCTACGAGCAGTACTTC

V gene: TRBV5-4
J gene: TRBJ2-7
clone size: -
D gene: -
CDR3 protein: CASSLVGQSSYEQYF
CDR3 DNA: TGTGCCAGCAGCTTGGTTGGACAGAGCTCCTACGAGCAGTACTTC

V gene: TRBV6-5
J gene: TRBJ1-6
clone size: -
D gene: -
CDR3 protein: CASSYSNQGNSPLHF
CDR3 DNA: TGTGCCAGCAGTTACTCGAATCAGGGAAATTCACCCCTCCACTTT

V gene: TRBV10-2
J gene: TRBJ1-2
clone size: -
D gene: -
CDR3 protein: CASSDQGDYGYTF
CDR3 DNA: TGCGCCAGCAGTGATCAGGGCGACTATGGCTACACCTTC

V gene: TRBV11-2
J gene: TRBJ2-7
clone size: once
D gene: TRBD1
CDR3 protein: CASSLAGTGTGAYEQYF
CDR3 DNA: TGTGCCAGCAGCTTAGCTGGCACCGGGACAGGGGCCTACGAGCAGTACTTC

V gene: TRBV5-1
J gene: TRBJ2-4
clone size: -
D gene: -
CDR3 protein: CASSLGQTLAKNIQYF
CDR3 DNA: TGCGCCAGCAGCTTGGGGCAGACTTTAGCCAAAAACATTCAGTACTTC

V gene: TRBV3-1/TRBV3-2
J gene: TRBJ1-2
clone size: -
D gene: TRBD1
CDR3 protein: CASSQGQGGYGYTF
CDR3 DNA: TGTGCCAGCAGCCAAGGACAGGGGGGCTATGGCTACACCTTC